This is a list of T cell receptor beta chains from one sample in a study of blood T cell repertoires in COVID-19. Profiling relied on immunoSEQ multiplex PCR, and the TCRdb table lists in-frame clones only, not all of them. The data show over 400,000 clones, around nine tenths seen once. Input material: PBMCs or T cells enriched from blood (not recorded which). Receptor source: a woman aged 55-70 years who had recovered from COVID-19. The CDR3 runs from the conserved cysteine through the conserved F or W. The D gene is left open where the match is weak. Expanded clones get a size class; other rows say once, few or many, or leave the size out.

size | J | V | D | DNA | CDR3
NA | TRBJ1-4 | TRBV30 | NA | TGTGCCTTGAGGGCCCAGGCAGGGGCAACTAATGAAAAACTGTTTTTT | CALRAQAGATNEKLFF
NA | TRBJ2-1 | TRBV28 | NA | TGTGCCAGCAGCCCAGGACAGTGGTTGGTTAATGAGCAGTTCTTC | CASSPGQWLVNEQFF
NA | TRBJ1-1 | TRBV5-1 | NA | TGCGCCAGCAGCTTGATACCAGGGGTTATCAACACTGAAGCTTTCTTT | CASSLIPGVINTEAFF
NA | TRBJ2-1 | TRBV28 | TRBD1 | TGTGCCAGCAGTTCGACAGGGGGAAGGAGCAATGAGCAGTTCTTC | CASSSTGGRSNEQFF
once | TRBJ1-1 | TRBV18 | NA | TGTGCCAGCTCACCAGGCCGGGGAGGTGTCACTGAAGCTTTCTTT | CASSPGRGGVTEAFF
NA | TRBJ1-3 | TRBV6-5 | NA | TGTGCCAGCAGGGAGATTGGAAACACCATATATTTT | CASREIGNTIYF
NA | TRBJ1-2 | TRBV19 | NA | TGTGCCAGTAGTATCCAGGGGCCAAACCCCTATGGCTACACCTTC | CASSIQGPNPYGYTF
NA | TRBJ1-1 | TRBV5-1 | TRBD1 | TGCGCCAGCACTTTTGGACAGGGAAGAATGGGGACTGAAGCTTTCTTT | CASTFGQGRMGTEAFF
once | TRBJ1-1 | TRBV27 | NA | TGTGCCAGCAGTTTATCATCTGGCGCGGGGAACACTGAAGCTTTCTTT | CASSLSSGAGNTEAFF
NA | TRBJ1-5 | TRBV19 | TRBD1 | TGTGCCAGTAGTGGAGACAGGGGAAGTGTAGGCAATCAGCCCCAGCATTTT | CASSGDRGSVGNQPQHF
NA | TRBJ2-1 | TRBV5-1 | NA | TGCGCCAGCAGTGGGCAGGGGTATGAGCAGTTCTTC | CASSGQGYEQFF
NA | TRBJ1-3 | TRBV5-1 | NA | TGCGCCAGCAGCTCGGGGTCCGGAAACACCATATATTTT | CASSSGSGNTIYF
NA | TRBJ1-1 | TRBV10-1 | TRBD1 | TGCGCCAGCAGCGAGGGACAGTTAGAAGCTTTCTTT | CASSEGQLEAFF
NA | TRBJ2-1 | TRBV2 | NA | TGTGCCAGCAGTTCCCGGGGTGAGCAGTTCTTC | CASSSRGEQFF
NA | TRBJ1-4 | TRBV12-5 | TRBD1 | TGTGCTAGTGGCGTAAACTACAGGGGGCTTAGGACTAATGAAAAACTGTTTTTT | CASGVNYRGLRTNEKLFF
NA | TRBJ1-2 | TRBV2 | TRBD1 | TGTGCCAGCACCACAGGGGCCTATGGCTACACCTTC | CASTTGAYGYTF
NA | TRBJ1-5 | TRBV19 | NA | TGTGCCAGTAGTTTAGCAGGGCTGAGCAATCAGCCCCAGCATTTT | CASSLAGLSNQPQHF
NA | TRBJ1-2 | TRBV5-1 | TRBD1 | TGCGCCAGCCGACTGGGACAGGGAACCTATGGCTACACCTTC | CASRLGQGTYGYTF
NA | TRBJ1-1 | TRBV9 | TRBD1 | TGTGCCAGCAGCGCCAAGGGGGCGCGGACTGAAGCTTTCTTT | CASSAKGARTEAFF
NA | TRBJ2-1 | TRBV6-2/TRBV6-3 | TRBD2 | TGTGCCAGCAGTTACTCCTTAGAAGCGGGGGGGGACAATGAGCAGTTCTTC | CASSYSLEAGGDNEQFF
once | TRBJ2-1 | TRBV5-1 | NA | TGCGCCAGCACCTGGGGCGGTGAGCAGTTCTTC | CASTWGGEQFF
NA | TRBJ2-4 | TRBV27 | TRBD1 | TGTGCCAGCAGCGGATTCGACAGGGGCAAAAACATTCAGTACTTC | CASSGFDRGKNIQYF
few | TRBJ1-2 | TRBV4-2 | TRBD1 | TGTGCCAGCAGCCAACCGACAGGGGACTATGGCTACACCTTC | CASSQPTGDYGYTF
NA | TRBJ1-4 | TRBV2 | NA | TGTGCCAGCCAAAGGGCAGGGAATGAAAAACTGTTTTTT | CASQRAGNEKLFF
NA | TRBJ1-2 | TRBV19 | NA | TGTGCCAGTAGTATTTCACCAGGGAGGGGCTATGGCTACACCTTC | CASSISPGRGYGYTF
NA | TRBJ2-3 | TRBV9 | NA | TGTGCCAGCAGCTCCCAGCCTGGGCGACCCACAGATACGCAGTATTTT | CASSSQPGRPTDTQYF